This TCR beta chain emerged from a study of control samples from healthy donors and cancer patients (dated by TCRdb to 2020 to 2021). About this clone itself: Its cognate antigen has yet to be identified. No much larger clone is present one base from it, and per-base qualities are unavailable.

The cysteine opens and the phenylalanine closes a CDR3 of 13 amino acids. The CDR3 DNA has 39 bases and is translated from base 1. Looking up the germline V gene yields CDR1 LGHNT and CDR2 FRNRAP. V is shortened by 1 base, J by 0 bases, and the region joining them spans 4 bases. Receptors were amplified or captured by the immunoSEQ multiplex PCR assay. TCRdb took over this immuneACCESS table, retaining in-frame rearrangements with V and J assigned. Such tables are incomplete; in checked studies, under half of the missing clones stem from an unresolved V gene, and the remainder is unexplained. The sample includes roughly 370,000 clones, with approximately 92% observed a single time. The ten largest make up over 5.5% of the sample.

This clonotype originated in a middle-aged man with head and neck cancer. Specimen: PBMCs. This sequence uses TRBV12-5 and TRBJ2-7; no D gene can be assigned with confidence. The DNA sequence is as follows: TGTGCTAGTGGTTTGGCCATCTCCTACGAGCAGTACTTC. Translated, it gives CASGLAISYEQYF.